This T cell receptor beta chain was identified in a study of T cells in Graves' hyperthyroidism and ophthalmopathy. Findings and caveats of the study: Blood held most thyroid clonotypes expanded above 0.001 frequency. Progression to ophthalmopathy was predicted a median of about 6.6 months early. Stable hyperthyroidism and ophthalmopathy were separated using 13 V-J signatures.

Researchers took RNA transcripts and amplified the TCR beta CDR3 regions from them. RT-PCR in the first round (using the HTBI primer set) targeted the TCR CDR3. TCRdb reprocessed the multiplex PCR reads with MiXCR, giving one entry per CDR3 protein. This table has some 600,000 distinct CDR3 sequences, about half appearing once. On this clonotype: Antigen specificity is unknown.

Germline V gene lookup returns CDR1 SGHKS and CDR2 YYEKEE (reference sequence). This CDR3 region has 14 residues. V shed 10 bases, J shed 8 bases, and the junction held 12 bases outside the gene matches. Sequenced sample: peripheral blood or thyroid tissue (not recorded which). This TCR derives from a woman aged 18-29 years with Graves' hyperthyroidism. This rearrangement joins TRBV5-5 to TRBJ1-4, with TRBD1 matching 9 bases. CDR3: CACQPFGQGEKLFF. The CDR3 DNA reads TGTGCCTGCCAACCCTTCGGACAGGGGGAAAAACTGTTTTTT.